A single sample is the source of the 30 T cell receptor beta chains below, sequenced in a study of T cell responses to AZD1222 COVID-19 vaccine. Sequencing used immunoSEQ multiplex PCR; TCRdb keeps in-frame clones, though not all of them. The profile shows approximately 120,000 clones, roughly 88% of them singletons. This material consisted of peripheral blood, taken 28 days after the second AZD1222 dose. These receptors originate from an adult who received the AZD1222 COVID-19 vaccine.

The V and J genes are TRBV27 and TRBJ2-3, with 7 nucleotides matching TRBD1. The CDR3 runs to 15 residues. The junction had 6 bases not matched to a gene; V was cut back by 1 base and J by 5 bases. Germline V gives CDR1 MNHEY, CDR2 SMNVEV (reference sequence). The CDR3 DNA is TGTGCCAGCAGTTTATTAGAACAGGGGAGAGATACGCAGTATTTT. It translates to CASSLLEQGRDTQYF.

The rearrangement joins TRBV2 to TRBJ2-1; D may be TRBD2 (7 bases). The CDR3 length is 15 residues. CDR1 and CDR2 from the germline V gene are SNHLY and FYNNEI. Trimming took 4 bases from V and 4 from J, leaving 14 bases between them. The CDR3 region is CASSVHAGAYNEQFF. CDR3 sequence (DNA): TGTGCCAGCAGTGTGCATGCGGGGGCATACAATGAGCAGTTCTTC.

The chain employs TRBV5-1 and TRBJ1-3; D gene ambiguous. The CDR3 is made up of 16 amino acids. The germline CDR1 and CDR2 sequences are SGHRS and YFSETQ. With 0 bases removed from V and 0 bases from J, the gap between germline ends came to 10 bases. CDR3: CASSLEVHSSGNTIYF. The CDR3 DNA reads TGCGCCAGCAGCTTGGAAGTGCACAGCTCTGGAAACACCATATATTTT.

The chain recombines TRBV11-2 with TRBJ1-1, with D tentatively TRBD1 (5 bases). CDR1 is SGHAT and CDR2 is FQNNGV in the germline V gene. Between the trimmed V and J ends, which lost 0 bases and 6 bases, there was a span of 8 bases. The CDR3 totals 13 residues. CDR3 coding DNA: TGTGCCAGCAGCTTAGATAGGGGCGCTGAAGCTTTCTTT. Translation: CASSLDRGAEAFF.

The rearrangement uses TRBV15 and TRBJ1-3; D gene uncertain. Looked up from germline, CDR1 is LNHNV and CDR2 is YYDKDF (reference sequence). V gave up 1 base and J gave up 0 bases, with 10 bases separating them. The CDR3 is made up of 16 amino acids. CDR3 sequence: CATSRVAGGSGNTIYF. The CDR3 DNA reads TGTGCCACCAGCAGAGTAGCCGGAGGCTCTGGAAACACCATATATTTT.

V is TRBV11-3 and J is TRBJ2-3, with 8 positions matching TRBD2. CDR1 is SGHNT and CDR2 is YENEEA in the germline V gene. The J segment lost 4 bases and the V segment lost 2 bases, leaving 5 bases of the junction unmatched. This CDR3 region has 15 residues. CDR3 region: CASSLNSGVADTQYF. In DNA form, the CDR3 reads TGTGCCAGCAGCTTAAATAGCGGGGTAGCAGATACGCAGTATTTT.

This chain links TRBV2 with TRBJ1-1; D is uncertain. This CDR3 has 14 residues. CDR1 SNHLY and CDR2 FYNNEI come from the germline V gene. V was cut by 2 bases and J by 0 bases, with 7 bases left in between. The CDR3 loop is CASSEWQLNTEAFF. CDR3 nucleotide sequence: TGTGCCAGCAGTGAATGGCAGTTGAACACTGAAGCTTTCTTT. The whole variable domain, filled in from reference TRBV2 and TRBJ1-1, reads EPEVTQTPSHQVTQMGQEVILRCVPISNHLYFYWYRQILGQKVEFLVSFYNNEISEKSEIFDDQFSVERPDGSNFTLKIRSTKLEDSAMYFCASSEWQLNTEAFFGQGTRLTVV.

The rearrangement uses TRBV21-1 and TRBJ2-7; TRBD2, the D gene given by the table, was not confirmed from the DNA. TRBV21-1 is described as a pseudogene. The CDR3 totals 16 residues. Here the CDR3 reads CASSQEGRGVSYEQYF. The DNA for the CDR3 is TGTGCCAGCAGCCAAGAGGGGCGCGGGGTATCCTACGAGCAGTACTTC.

CDR3 nucleotide sequence: TGTGCCAGCAGTTTAAAGGGGGCCGGCGGGGAGCTGTTTTTT. Translating it yields CASSLKGAGGELFF. The chain links TRBV6-5 to TRBJ2-2; TRBD1 matches at 7 bases. The CDR3 runs 14 residues. Germline lookup yields CDR1 MNHEY and CDR2 SVGAGI. Trimming removed 4 bases from V and 7 bases from J; junction bases left unmatched: 6.

The V and J genes are TRBV6-5 and TRBJ1-3; tentative D call: TRBD1 (6 bases). From germline, CDR1 is MNHEY and CDR2 SVGAGI. V lost 1 base to trimming and J lost 2 bases, with 9 bases between them. The CDR3 consists of 15 residues. The CDR3 spells CASSYWGAAGNTIYF. DNA for the CDR3: TGTGCCAGCAGTTACTGGGGGGCTGCTGGAAACACCATATATTTT.

The genes are TRBV6-5 and TRBJ2-5, with 11 bases aligning to TRBD2. The CDR3 length is 14 residues. Germline assignment: CDR1 MNHEY and CDR2 SVGAGI. Trimming at V came to 6 bases and at J to 7 bases, leaving 7 bases not matched to a gene. The CDR3 loop reads CASSPTSGDGTQYF. For the CDR3, the DNA is TGTGCCAGCAGCCCGACTAGCGGGGATGGGACCCAGTACTTC.

The chain couples TRBV4-3 to TRBJ2-4, with 7 bases aligning to TRBD1. CDR1 is LGHNA, CDR2 YSLEER, per germline. Trimming at V came to 0 bases and at J to 8 bases, leaving 4 bases not matched to a gene. The CDR3 is 14 residues long. This CDR3 is CASSQEVRGYIQYF. CDR3 nucleotides: TGCGCCAGCAGCCAAGAGGTCAGGGGGTACATTCAGTACTTC.

V gene TRBV12-3 or TRBV12-4 combines with J gene TRBJ1-6; unclear D gene. With 6 bases removed from V and 5 bases from J, the gap between germline ends came to 8 bases. The CDR3 is made up of 13 amino acids. CDR3 loop: CASRSVDNSPLHF. DNA for the CDR3: TGTGCCAGCAGGTCGGTTGATAATTCACCCCTCCACTTT.

The genes are TRBV19 and TRBJ2-7; a weak D match, TRBD1 (6 bases). Germline CDR1 and CDR2: LNHDA and SQIVND (reference sequence). Trimming pared 3 bases from V and 0 bases from J, leaving 9 bases between. This CDR3 spans 14 amino acids. DNA for the CDR3: TGTGCCAGTAGTATGCAGGGGTACTCCTACGAGCAGTACTTC. It specifies CASSMQGYSYEQYF. The whole variable domain, filled in from reference TRBV19 and TRBJ2-7, reads DGGITQSPKYLFRKEGQNVTLSCEQNLNHDAMYWYRQDPGQGLRLIYYSQIVNDFQKGDIAEGYSVSREKKESFPLTVTSAQKNPTAFYLCASSMQGYSYEQYFGPGTRLTVT.

This clone has just one count. The V gene is TRBV19, the J gene TRBJ2-2, with D hard to call. Per germline, CDR1 LNHDA and CDR2 SQIVND (reference sequence). The CDR3 runs 12 residues. The V and J ends lost 2 bases and 7 bases respectively, with 5 bases between them. The CDR3 DNA is TGTGCCAGTAGTATAAGGGACGGGGAGCTGTTTTTT. Residues: CASSIRDGELFF.

V is TRBV10-1 and J is TRBJ2-1, with 7 bases identical to TRBD1. The J segment lost 5 bases and the V segment lost 3 bases, leaving 4 bases of the junction unmatched. CDR1 is WNHNN, CDR2 SYGVQD, per germline (reference sequence). The CDR3 runs 14 residues. This chain's CDR3 is CASSDTDRDNEQFF. The CDR3 region has the DNA TGCGCCAGCAGTGATACCGACAGGGACAATGAGCAGTTCTTC.

The chain employs TRBV19 and TRBJ2-1, with TRBD2 matching 9 bases. Germline values: CDR1 LNHDA, CDR2 SQIVND (reference sequence). This CDR3 spans 16 amino acids. J lost 0 bases, V lost 4 bases, and 4 bases had no gene match. The CDR3 here is CASSSSGSGSYNEQFF. In nucleotides, the CDR3 is TGTGCCAGTAGTAGTAGCGGGAGTGGCTCCTACAATGAGCAGTTCTTC. Looking up the rest from reference TRBV19 and TRBJ2-1 gives the full variable domain: DGGITQSPKYLFRKEGQNVTLSCEQNLNHDAMYWYRQDPGQGLRLIYYSQIVNDFQKGDIAEGYSVSREKKESFPLTVTSAQKNPTAFYLCASSSSGSGSYNEQFFGPGTRLTVL.

The chain carries TRBV18 and TRBJ2-1, with 7 bases aligning to TRBD2. The germline gives CDR1 KGHSH, CDR2 LQKENI. CDR3 length: 17 amino acids. V was clipped by 0 bases and J by 0 bases; unmatched bases: 5. CDR3 sequence: CASSPPAGAVSYNEQFF. CDR3 nucleotides: TGTGCCAGCTCACCACCGGCGGGAGCAGTCTCCTACAATGAGCAGTTCTTC.

The chain joins TRBV4-1 to TRBJ2-1; 9 bases are a match to TRBD1. V was pared by 4 bases and J by 4 bases, with 11 bases of the junction left unmatched. Looked up from germline, CDR1 is MGHRA and CDR2 is YSYEKL. The CDR3 has 17 amino acids. Written as DNA, the CDR3 is TGCGCCAGCAGCCGAGACACCGGGACAGGGAATTACAATGAGCAGTTCTTC. Encoded protein: CASSRDTGTGNYNEQFF.

J is TRBJ2-1 and V is TRBV4-2; possible D gene TRBD2, 6 bases. The V gene's germline CDR1 is LGHNA and CDR2 YNFKEQ. V was trimmed by 0 bases and J by 0 bases, leaving 9 bases between them. This CDR3 spans 16 amino acids. The CDR3 here is CASSQDGGNSYNEQFF. As DNA, the CDR3 is TGTGCCAGCAGCCAAGACGGGGGTAACTCCTACAATGAGCAGTTCTTC.

The chain combines TRBV5-1 with TRBJ2-5; D call uncertain. The germline gives CDR1 SGHRS, CDR2 YFSETQ. The CDR3 covers 12 residues. V lost 4 bases and J lost 2, with 6 bases in between. The CDR3 spells CASSRQQETQYF. As DNA, the CDR3 is TGCGCCAGCAGCCGCCAGCAAGAGACCCAGTACTTC.

The chain employs TRBV20-1 and TRBJ1-2; 9 bases agree with TRBD1. Germline values: CDR1 DFQATT, CDR2 SNEGSKA (reference sequence). The CDR3 covers 12 residues. Germline trimming cut 3 bases from V and 12 bases from J; bases unmatched to any gene: 8. CDR3 nucleotides: TGCAGTGCTAGTCGACAGGGGGAAAGTGACACCTTC. Protein sequence: CSASRQGESDTF.

V gene TRBV7-9 combines with J gene TRBJ1-1; maybe TRBD1 (6 bases). V was pared by 5 bases and J by 6 bases, with 13 bases between. CDR1 and CDR2 from the germline V gene are SEHNR and FQNEAQ (reference sequence). The CDR3 has 13 residues. CDR3 loop: CASSATGNSEAFF. CDR3 DNA sequence: TGTGCCAGCAGCGCGACAGGAAATTCTGAAGCTTTCTTT.

The rearrangement joins TRBV7-8 to TRBJ1-1; D remains ambiguous. Germline loops: CDR1 SGHVS, CDR2 FQNEAQ. The CDR3 is 13 amino acids. Trimming took 5 bases from V and 0 from J, leaving 7 bases between them. The CDR3 is CASSVDVNTEAFF. CDR3 DNA: TGTGCCAGCAGCGTAGACGTGAACACTGAAGCTTTCTTT.

CDR3 residues: CATSETLNTGELFF. The CDR3 region has the DNA TGTGCCACCAGTGAAACCCTCAATACCGGGGAGCTGTTTTTT. The chain carries TRBV24-1 and TRBJ2-2; D gene ambiguous. V gave up 4 bases and J gave up 5 bases, with 10 bases separating them. CDR1 is KGHDR, CDR2 SFDVKD, per germline. There are 14 residues in the CDR3.

This clone appeared once. The chain recombines TRBV5-1 with TRBJ2-1, with TRBD2 identical over 8 bases. Per germline, CDR1 SGHRS and CDR2 YFSETQ. The J segment lost 2 bases and the V segment lost 2 bases, leaving 3 bases of the junction unmatched. There are 15 residues in the CDR3. For the CDR3, the DNA is TGCGCCAGCAGCTTCACTAGCGGAACCTACAATGAGCAGTTCTTC. This codes for CASSFTSGTYNEQFF.

V gene TRBV28 combines with J gene TRBJ2-7, with D perhaps being TRBD1 or TRBD2 (5 bases each). The CDR3 spans 14 residues. Trimming stripped 6 bases from V and 7 bases from J, with 19 bases between. Germline V lookup: CDR1 MDHEN, CDR2 SYDVKM. The CDR3 protein is CASSEGTDRREQYF. The DNA of the CDR3 is TGTGCCAGCAGCGAAGGGACGGATCGACGGGAGCAGTACTTC. The variable domain in full, completed from reference TRBV28 and TRBJ2-7, reads DVKVTQSSRYLVKRTGEKVFLECVQDMDHENMFWYRQDPGLGLRLIYFSYDVKMKEKGDIPEGYSVSREKKERFSLILESASTNQTSMYLCASSEGTDRREQYFGPGTRLTVT.

This clone was seen just once. V is TRBV5-1 and J is TRBJ1-3, with unresolved D. The CDR3 has 14 amino acids. V dropped 2 bases and J dropped 0 bases, with 6 bases sitting between them. Germline-derived CDR1 and CDR2 are SGHRS and YFSETQ. The CDR3 is CASSLTGSGNTIYF. CDR3 nucleotides: TGCGCCAGCAGCTTAACGGGCTCTGGAAACACCATATATTTT.

V is TRBV9 and J is TRBJ2-1; TRBD2 is a possible D gene (6 bases). Germline V gene data show CDR1 as SGDLS and CDR2 as YYNGEE. This CDR3 has 16 amino acids. V gave up 3 bases and J gave up 3 bases, with 16 bases separating them. CDR3 region: CASSADFSGDYNEQFF. DNA for the CDR3: TGTGCCAGCAGCGCCGACTTTAGCGGAGACTACAATGAGCAGTTCTTC.

The chain uses TRBV14 and TRBJ1-2; D remains ambiguous. The V gene lost 0 bases and the J gene lost 3 bases, with 5 bases spanning the gap. The CDR3 totals 13 residues. Germline V CDR1 and CDR2: SGHDN, FVKESK. The CDR3 is CASSQDEDYGYTF. The DNA of the CDR3 is TGTGCCAGCAGCCAAGACGAGGACTATGGCTACACCTTC.